This TCR beta chain was recorded in a study of OX40 agonist ivuxolimab in advanced cancers. Background on the study: Patients treated during dose escalation were battling hepatocellular carcinoma, melanoma, renal cell or head and neck cancer.

Generated by immunoSEQ multiplex PCR, the TCRdb table keeps only in-frame clones and is missing some. This sample has approximately 28,000 clones; almost 85% occur once, and the top ten carry roughly 19%. V was clipped by 5 bases and J by 7 bases; unmatched bases: 8. Germline CDR1 LNHDA, CDR2 SQIVND (reference sequence). The CDR3 covers 15 residues. This clone was observed a single time. The chain combines TRBV19 with TRBJ2-2, with 9 bases aligning to TRBD1. The sample here was CD4+ or CD8+ T cells sorted from blood, taken in a trial of the OX40 agonist ivuxolimab. The source of this sequence is an adult with an advanced solid tumor such as melanoma, head and neck, liver or kidney cancer. The CDR3 nucleotides read TGTGCCAGTAGTGAGGACAGGGGTGTCAGCGGGGAGCTGTTTTTT. This gives the protein CASSEDRGVSGELFF.